Below, 6 T cell receptor beta chains from the same sample are listed, as sequenced in a study of response to subunit inactivated influenza vaccine. TCRdb ran MiXCR on the RT-PCR reads and lists one entry per CDR3 protein. This sample yields more than 400,000 distinct CDR3 sequences, of which 7.2% are seen a single time; approximately 14% belongs to the top ten. The material sequenced was PBMCs from blood, taken around 2 years after vaccination. The receptor set was obtained from a man aged 45 to 75 who received an inactivated influenza vaccine.

This clonotype turned up a few times. Here the CDR3 reads CSARGLAGHPSGDTQYF. The DNA for the CDR3 is TGCAGTGCTAGGGGACTAGCGGGACACCCTTCTGGGGATACGCAGTATTTT. The rearrangement joins TRBV20-1 to TRBJ2-3; 13 bases fit TRBD2. The CDR3 is made up of 17 amino acids. J was trimmed by 6 bases and V by 3 bases; bases with no gene match: 12. Germline V CDR1 and CDR2: DFQATT, SNEGSKA (reference sequence).

A few counts support this clonotype. This chain connects TRBV12-3 or TRBV12-4 to TRBJ2-1; D is possibly TRBD2 (6 bases). The length of the CDR3 is 15 residues. The ends were cut back, 7 bases at V and 4 bases at J, with 17 bases in the middle. The CDR3 nucleotides are TGTGCCAGCACCCATGGGCTAGGAGGGTACAATGAGCAGTTCTTC. It codes for CASTHGLGGYNEQFF.

The CDR3: CASSELHRDSFFYGYTF. CDR3 bases: TGCGCCAGCAGTGAGCTGCACCGGGACAGCTTTTTCTATGGCTACACCTTC. The genes are TRBV10-1 and TRBJ1-2; 7 nucleotides match TRBD1. The CDR3 contains 17 residues. The germline V gene has CDR1 WNHNN and CDR2 SYGVQD (reference sequence). The ends lost 2 bases at V and 4 bases at J; junction bases unmatched: 13.

Ten or more counts support this clonotype. The V call is TRBV12-3 or TRBV12-4, the J call TRBJ2-1; the match to TRBD2 covers 8 bases. With V trimmed by 8 bases and J by 7 bases, 10 bases remained unmatched. CDR3 length: 14 amino acids. The CDR3 loop reads CASRSGGAVNEQFF. The DNA of the CDR3 is TGTGCCAGCCGGTCGGGGGGGGCGGTGAATGAGCAGTTCTTC.

CDR3 sequence: CASSLRREGRHEQYF. Written as DNA, the CDR3 is TGTGCCAGCAGTTTGCGCCGGGAGGGCCGACACGAGCAGTACTTC. J is TRBJ2-7 and V is TRBV12-3 or TRBV12-4; 8 bases are a match to TRBD2. Losses at the gene ends were 3 bases for V and 5 bases for J; bases not matched to a gene: 9. The CDR3 extends over 15 amino acids.

The CDR3 nucleotides are TGTGCCAGCAGTGAAGGGGCAGGATTGTTGTACGAGCAGTACTTC. Encoded protein: CASSEGAGLLYEQYF. The chain joins TRBV2 to TRBJ2-7; D uncertain. The V gene lost 1 base and the J gene lost 4 bases, with 14 bases spanning the gap. CDR3 size: 15 residues. Germline CDR1 SNHLY, CDR2 FYNNEI.